This T cell receptor beta chain was profiled in a study of blood T cell repertoires in COVID-19. Study information: Acute-phase and convalescent COVID-19 samples originated in the United States, Italy and Spain. T cells, B-cell-depleted T cells, or PBMCs provided the cDNA or gDNA that served as material.

About this clone itself: Other DNA sequences in this sample translate to the same CDR3.

Deletions cut 1 base from V and 0 bases from J, with 9 bases between. This CDR3 has 15 residues. CDR1 SGHNT and CDR2 YENEEA come from the germline V gene. The protocol was immunoSEQ multiplex PCR, while the TCRdb copy is restricted to in-frame clones and leaves out a portion. The sample holds about 160,000 clones, roughly 90% seen once. This clonotype was obtained from a woman aged 45-65 years who had recovered from COVID-19. This chain uses TRBV11-3 with TRBJ1-1; D remains ambiguous. Sequencing was done on a sample of PBMCs or T cells enriched from blood (not recorded which). The CDR3, as DNA: TGTGCCAGCAGCTTAGTACCAGGATTGAACACTGAAGCTTTCTTT. Its protein product is CASSLVPGLNTEAFF.